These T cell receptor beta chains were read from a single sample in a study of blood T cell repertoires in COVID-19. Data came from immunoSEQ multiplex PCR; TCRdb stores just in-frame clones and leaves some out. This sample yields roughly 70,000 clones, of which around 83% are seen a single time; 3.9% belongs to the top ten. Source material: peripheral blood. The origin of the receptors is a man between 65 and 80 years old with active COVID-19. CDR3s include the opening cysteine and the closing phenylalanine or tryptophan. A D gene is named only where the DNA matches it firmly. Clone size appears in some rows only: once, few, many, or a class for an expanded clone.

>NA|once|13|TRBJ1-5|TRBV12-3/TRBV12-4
CASSLRRQGPGHF
TGTGCCAGCAGTTTAAGGAGGCAGGGGCCGGGGCATTTT
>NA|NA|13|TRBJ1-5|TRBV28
CASRGTWDQPQHF
TGTGCCAGCAGGGGGACATGGGATCAGCCCCAGCATTTT
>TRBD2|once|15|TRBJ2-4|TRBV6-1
CASSEGGTAKNIQYF
TGTGCCAGCAGTGAGGGGGGGACAGCCAAAAACATTCAGTACTTC
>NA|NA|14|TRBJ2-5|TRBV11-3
CASSPWGVQETQYF
TGTGCCAGCAGCCCCTGGGGGGTCCAAGAGACCCAGTACTTC
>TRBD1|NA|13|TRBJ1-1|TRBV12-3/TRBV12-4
CASSRRGRDQAFF
TGTGCCAGCAGCCGGAGGGGGCGGGACCAAGCTTTCTTT
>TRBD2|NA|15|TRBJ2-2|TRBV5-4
CASSWTSGRGGELFF
TGTGCCAGCAGCTGGACTAGCGGGAGGGGCGGGGAGCTGTTTTTT
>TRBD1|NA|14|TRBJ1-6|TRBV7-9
CASSLGGQGPPLHF
TGTGCCAGCAGCTTAGGGGGACAGGGCCCACCCCTCCACTTT
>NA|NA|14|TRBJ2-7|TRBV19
CASSLQPGTYEQYF
TGTGCCAGTAGTCTCCAACCCGGGACCTACGAGCAGTACTTC
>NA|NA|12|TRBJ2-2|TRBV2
CASRDSTGELFF
TGTGCCAGCAGGGACAGCACCGGGGAGCTGTTTTTT
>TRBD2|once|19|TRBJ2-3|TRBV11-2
CASSYSVGTSDPSTDTQYF
TGTGCCAGCAGCTATTCGGTGGGGACTAGTGACCCTAGCACAGATACGCAGTATTTT
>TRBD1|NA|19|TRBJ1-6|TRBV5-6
CASSLGGPGGTPGNSPLHF
TGTGCCAGCAGCTTGGGCGGGCCAGGGGGCACCCCGGGGAATTCACCCCTCCACTTT
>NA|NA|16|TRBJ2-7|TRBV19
CASSIPGTPPVGEQYF
TGTGCCAGTAGTATTCCCGGGACTCCGCCGGTTGGCGAGCAGTACTTC
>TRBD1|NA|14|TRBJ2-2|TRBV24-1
CATLGQGVGGELFF
TGTGCCACCTTGGGACAGGGGGTCGGCGGGGAGCTGTTTTTT
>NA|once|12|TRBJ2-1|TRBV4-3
CASSQGGHEQFF
TGCGCCAGCAGCCAAGGTGGCCATGAGCAGTTCTTC
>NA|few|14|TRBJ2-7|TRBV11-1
CASNPRHGSYEQYF
TGTGCCAGCAACCCCCGACATGGCTCCTACGAGCAGTACTTC
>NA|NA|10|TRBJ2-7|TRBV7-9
CASRAGAQYF
TGTGCCAGCAGGGCGGGGGCGCAGTACTTC
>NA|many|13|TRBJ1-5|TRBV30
CAWSGGGAEPQHF
TGTGCCTGGAGCGGTGGGGGGGCAGAGCCCCAGCATTTT
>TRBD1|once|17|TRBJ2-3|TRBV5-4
CASSLGAAGQGYNTQYF
TGTGCCAGCAGCTTGGGAGCTGCGGGACAGGGGTATAATACGCAGTATTTT
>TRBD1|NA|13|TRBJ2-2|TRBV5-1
CATTGGNTGELFF
TGCGCTACGACAGGGGGGAACACCGGGGAGCTGTTTTTT
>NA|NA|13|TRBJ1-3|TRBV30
CARTERFGNTIYF
TGTGCCCGGACAGAGCGTTTCGGAAACACCATATATTTT
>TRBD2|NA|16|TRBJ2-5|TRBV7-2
CASSLGATSGRGVQYF
TGTGCCAGCAGCTTAGGAGCGACTAGCGGGAGGGGGGTCCAGTACTTC
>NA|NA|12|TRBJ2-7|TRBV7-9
CASVGLPYEQYF
TGTGCCAGCGTCGGACTACCCTACGAGCAGTACTTC
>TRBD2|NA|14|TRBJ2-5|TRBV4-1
CASSPIAGQETQYF
TGCGCCAGCAGCCCCATAGCGGGTCAAGAGACCCAGTACTTC
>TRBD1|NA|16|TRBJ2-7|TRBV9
CASSVGIGQGENEQYF
TGTGCCAGCAGCGTAGGTATCGGACAGGGGGAAAACGAGCAGTACTTC
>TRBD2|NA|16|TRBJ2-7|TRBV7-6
CASSSLAGASSYEQYF
TGTGCCAGCAGCTCCCTAGCGGGCGCTAGCTCCTACGAGCAGTACTTC
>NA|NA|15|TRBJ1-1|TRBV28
CASTPSGGTNTEAFF
TGTGCCAGCACCCCGTCGGGAGGGACTAACACTGAAGCTTTCTTT
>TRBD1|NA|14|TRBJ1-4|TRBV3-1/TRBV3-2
CASSLRDRVGKLFF
TGTGCCAGCAGCCTCCGGGACAGGGTTGGGAAACTGTTTTTT
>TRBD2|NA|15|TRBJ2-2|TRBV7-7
CASSWGLAGTGELFF
TGTGCTAGCAGCTGGGGACTAGCGGGCACCGGGGAGCTGTTTTTT
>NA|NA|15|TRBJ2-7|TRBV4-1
CASSQVRGAHVEQYF
TGCGCCAGCAGCCAAGTCCGGGGGGCCCATGTCGAGCAGTACTTC
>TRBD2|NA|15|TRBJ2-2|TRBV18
CASHRGGLNTGELFF
TGTGCCAGCCACCGGGGGGGCCTAAACACCGGGGAGCTGTTTTTT
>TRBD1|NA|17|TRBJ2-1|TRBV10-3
CAISESAGTGPPRGQFF
TGTGCCATCAGTGAGTCTGCCGGGACAGGCCCTCCCAGGGGGCAGTTCTTC
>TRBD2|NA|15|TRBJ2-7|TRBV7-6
CASSPRGAPSYEQYF
TGTGCCAGCAGCCCGCGGGGGGCCCCCTCCTACGAGCAGTACTTC
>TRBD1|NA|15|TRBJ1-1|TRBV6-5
CASSYPGTGNTEAFF
TGTGCCAGCAGTTACCCGGGGACAGGGAACACTGAAGCTTTCTTT
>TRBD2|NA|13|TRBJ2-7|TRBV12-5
CASSTSGPYEQYF
TGTGCTAGTTCAACTAGCGGCCCCTACGAGCAGTACTTC
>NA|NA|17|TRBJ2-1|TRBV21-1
CASSSPRLAGVFNEQFF
TGTGCCAGCAGCTCCCCTAGACTAGCGGGAGTGTTCAATGAGCAGTTCTTC
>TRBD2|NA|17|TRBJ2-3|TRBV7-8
CASSPRWAGGRPDTQYF
TGTGCCAGCAGCCCTCGCTGGGCGGGAGGGCGGCCAGATACGCAGTATTTT
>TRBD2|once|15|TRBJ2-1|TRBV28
CASRPGLAGGNEQFF
TGTGCCAGCAGACCCGGACTAGCGGGAGGCAATGAGCAGTTCTTC
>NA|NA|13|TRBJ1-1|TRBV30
CAWSGAAGTEAFF
TGTGCCTGGAGTGGGGCCGCCGGCACTGAAGCTTTCTTT
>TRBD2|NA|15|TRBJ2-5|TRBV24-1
CATSARGGRRETQYF
TGTGCCACCAGTGCCCGGGGGGGGCGGAGGGAGACCCAGTACTTC
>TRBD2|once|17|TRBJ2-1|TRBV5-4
CASSLFRPGLASNEQFF
TGTGCCAGCAGCTTGTTCCGGCCGGGACTAGCGTCCAATGAGCAGTTCTTC
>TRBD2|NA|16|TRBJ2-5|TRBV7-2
CASSPRLAGVGETQYF
TGTGCCAGCAGCCCCCGACTAGCGGGAGTCGGGGAGACCCAGTACTTC
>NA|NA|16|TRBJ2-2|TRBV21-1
CASSSPTGGFTGELFF
TGTGCCAGCAGCAGCCCGACAGGGGGCTTCACCGGGGAGCTGTTTTTT
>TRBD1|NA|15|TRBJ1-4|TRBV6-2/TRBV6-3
CASSLSGTEREKLFF
TGTGCCAGCAGCCTCTCCGGGACAGAACGAGAAAAACTGTTTTTT
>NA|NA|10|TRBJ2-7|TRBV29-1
CSVEGGEQYF
TGCAGCGTTGAGGGGGGCGAGCAGTACTTC
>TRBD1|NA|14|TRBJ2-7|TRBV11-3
CASSLPGTDYEQYF
TGTGCCAGCAGCTTACCCGGGACAGACTACGAGCAGTACTTC